The 30 T cell receptor beta chains given below trace back to one sample, sequenced in a study of technical replicates of blood from a few donors. Using immunoSEQ multiplex PCR, the repertoire was profiled, and TCRdb retains in-frame clones only, with some absent. This sample yields 90,000 or so clones, of which around 93% are seen a single time; around 0.3% belongs to the top ten. The sequenced sample consisted of T cells isolated from PBMCs. The receptors originated from a human donor in good health.

The chain joins TRBV19 to TRBJ1-3; D possibly corresponds to TRBD1 (6 bases). Germline values: CDR1 LNHDA, CDR2 SQIVND (reference sequence). The V end was cut by 5 bases, the J end by 2 bases, with 10 bases between. This CDR3 region has 14 residues. The CDR3 region has the DNA TGTGCCAGTAGTTCGGGGGGGCCTGGAAACACCATATATTTT. Translating gives CASSSGGPGNTIYF.

The gene calls are TRBV30 and TRBJ2-1; a possible D gene is TRBD2 (6 bases). V was trimmed by 0 bases and J by 6 bases, leaving 12 bases between them. Germline V gene lookup returns CDR1 GTSNPN and CDR2 SVGIG (reference sequence). The CDR3 consists of 14 residues. The CDR3 region has the DNA TGTGCCTGGAGTGTAACAGCGGGCCCCAATGAGCAGTTCTTC. Residues: CAWSVTAGPNEQFF.

The chain uses TRBV4-3 and TRBJ2-3; D is unclear. The CDR3 is 16 amino acids. The germline V and J ends were trimmed by 2 bases and 2 bases, with 14 bases remaining between them. Germline loops: CDR1 LGHNA, CDR2 YSLEER. The CDR3 DNA reads as TGCGCCAGCAGCCAAATCTACTTGATCGACACAGATACGCAGTATTTT. Its translation: CASSQIYLIDTDTQYF.

The V gene is TRBV15, the J gene TRBJ2-7, with D possibly matching TRBD2 (6 bases). The CDR3 is 14 amino acids. Per the germline V gene, CDR1 is LNHNV and CDR2 is YYDKDF (reference sequence). Trimming removed 4 bases from V and 1 base from J, with 11 bases in between. The DNA of the CDR3 is TGTGCCACCAGCATGCATGGGGGGTCCTACGAGCAGTACTTC. This encodes CATSMHGGSYEQYF.

The chain links TRBV6-5 to TRBJ2-1; D is possibly TRBD1 (6 bases). CDR1 MNHEY and CDR2 SVGAGI come from the germline V gene. The V gene lost 2 bases and the J gene lost 8 bases, with 10 bases spanning the gap. The CDR3 is made up of 13 amino acids. CDR3 DNA: TGTGCCAGCAGTTACCAGGGGTGGGATGAGCAGTTCTTC. Protein: CASSYQGWDEQFF.

This chain links TRBV7-3 with TRBJ1-2; TRBD1 matches at 7 bases. The CDR3 sequence is 13 residues long. Germline V gives CDR1 SGHTA, CDR2 FQGTGA. J was trimmed by 6 bases and V by 1 base; bases with no gene match: 2. CDR3 protein: CASSLRQGDGYTF. The CDR3 DNA reads TGTGCCAGCAGCTTAAGGCAGGGGGATGGCTACACCTTC. The full variable domain, its missing parts supplied by reference TRBV7-3 and TRBJ1-2, is GAGVSQTPSNKVTEKGKYVELRCDPISGHTALYWYRQSLGQGPEFLIYFQGTGAADDSGLPNDRFFAVRPEGSVSTLKIQRTERGDSAVYLCASSLRQGDGYTFGSGTRLTVV.

V is TRBV10-1 and J is TRBJ2-7; D is possibly TRBD1 (6 bases). Trimming left V 0 bases short and J 3 bases short, with 12 bases between. This CDR3 comprises 15 residues. Germline CDR1 and CDR2: WNHNN and SYGVQD (reference sequence). The CDR3 loop reads CASSESIRGSYEQYF. The DNA of the CDR3 is TGCGCCAGCAGTGAGTCGATTAGGGGGAGCTACGAGCAGTACTTC.

V is TRBV28 and J is TRBJ1-1, with D perhaps matching TRBD1 (6 bases). V dropped 3 bases and J dropped 1 base, with 12 bases sitting between them. This CDR3 has 15 residues. In germline, CDR1 is MDHEN, CDR2 SYDVKM. DNA for the CDR3: TGTGCCAGCAGTTTTATGCGGGGGCGGAACACTGAAGCTTTCTTT. Its translation: CASSFMRGRNTEAFF.

This clone was seen once. This chain uses TRBV19 with TRBJ1-5, with D unclear. Germline CDR1 is LNHDA and CDR2 is SQIVND (reference sequence). V lost 7 bases to trimming and J lost 0 bases, with 16 bases between them. The CDR3 has 16 amino acids. The CDR3 DNA is TGTGCCAGTATTCGAGGGCCGGTCTATAGCAATCAGCCCCAGCATTTT. Amino acid sequence: CASIRGPVYSNQPQHF.

The rearrangement joins TRBV13 to TRBJ2-2; the match to TRBD2 covers 14 bases. The germline CDR1 and CDR2 sequences are PRHDT and FYEKMQ (reference sequence). Trimming took 0 bases from V and 6 from J; bases not matched to a gene: 18. CDR3 length: 22 residues. This chain's CDR3 is CASSLGYPPPGTSGRVPGELFF. The CDR3, as DNA: TGTGCCAGCAGCTTAGGCTATCCCCCGCCCGGGACTAGCGGGAGAGTTCCCGGGGAGCTGTTTTTT.

This sequence joins TRBV7-2 and TRBJ1-5; D possibly corresponds to TRBD1 (5 bases). Trimming left V 1 base short and J 3 bases short, with 10 bases between. The CDR3 spans 15 residues. Germline V lookup: CDR1 SGHTA, CDR2 FQGNSA. CDR3: CASSLGGGYNQPQHF. Here the CDR3 DNA reads TGTGCCAGCAGCTTAGGTGGGGGGTACAATCAGCCCCAGCATTTT.

The chain has TRBV2 and TRBJ2-7; D uncertain. V was clipped by 4 bases and J by 4 bases, with 5 bases between them. The V gene's germline CDR1 is SNHLY and CDR2 FYNNEI. The CDR3 covers 11 residues. CDR3 region: CASSVRYEQYF. The CDR3 DNA reads TGTGCCAGCAGTGTTCGGTACGAGCAGTACTTC.

The V call is TRBV6-1, the J call TRBJ1-5; tentatively, D is TRBD1 (6 bases). The germline V gene encodes CDR1 MNHNS and CDR2 SASEGT. Trimming cost V 6 bases and J 3 bases, with 12 bases left between them. The CDR3 length is 14 residues. The CDR3 DNA is TGTGCCAGCAGCGGTACAGGGAACAATCAGCCCCAGCATTTT. It translates to CASSGTGNNQPQHF.

The gene calls are TRBV4-1 and TRBJ1-2; D is perhaps TRBD1 (5 bases). This CDR3 region has 14 residues. The V and J ends lost 4 bases and 1 base respectively, with 10 bases between them. From germline, CDR1 is MGHRA and CDR2 YSYEKL. The CDR3 region has the DNA TGCGCCAGCAGCCTTACAGGAGTTAACTATGGCTACACCTTC. It codes for CASSLTGVNYGYTF.

Here the CDR3 reads CASSYGSTKAEQYF. The CDR3 DNA sequence: TGTGCCAGCAGTTACGGATCCACTAAGGCCGAGCAGTACTTC. The J gene is TRBJ2-7, the V gene TRBV6-5; D gene ambiguous. Germline assignment: CDR1 MNHEY and CDR2 SVGAGI. The CDR3 runs to 14 residues. V lost 2 bases to trimming and J lost 6 bases, with 14 bases between them.

The chain carries TRBV2 and TRBJ1-1; no clear D gene. Germline assignment: CDR1 SNHLY and CDR2 FYNNEI. Trimming cost V 4 bases and J 6 bases, with 18 bases left between them. The CDR3 runs 15 residues. The CDR3 nucleotides read TGTGCCAGCAGTGCCGAGGAACCTTTAGCTTCTGAAGCTTTCTTT. This sequence encodes CASSAEEPLASEAFF.

This clone has a single count. The chain links TRBV27 to TRBJ2-7, with 8 positions matching TRBD1. Germline V gene lookup returns CDR1 MNHEY and CDR2 SMNVEV (reference sequence). The length of the CDR3 is 15 residues. The V and J ends lost 10 bases and 5 bases, in that order; junction bases with no gene match: 16. CDR3 DNA: TGTGCCACCCGGGCTGTGGGGACAGGCTACCACGAGCAGTACTTC. It specifies CATRAVGTGYHEQYF.

The chain employs TRBV28 and TRBJ2-1; D is undetermined. Trimming removed 2 bases at V and 5 bases at J, with 10 bases between. This CDR3 is built from 14 residues. The germline CDR1 and CDR2 sequences are MDHEN and SYDVKM. CDR3 nucleotides: TGTGCCAGCAGTTTAGAGTATTTTAACAATGAGCAGTTCTTC. This translates into CASSLEYFNNEQFF.

This sequence joins TRBV4-1 and TRBJ1-5; 10 bases fit TRBD1. This CDR3 region has 17 residues. CDR1 and CDR2 (germline): MGHRA, YSYEKL. V shed 4 bases, J shed 2 bases, and the junction held 8 bases outside the gene matches. This CDR3 reads CASSRDRGTSGNQPQHF. CDR3 DNA sequence: TGCGCCAGCAGCCGGGACAGGGGAACGAGTGGCAATCAGCCCCAGCATTTT.

CDR3 amino acids: CASSEPGQGRETQYF. CDR3 nucleotide sequence: TGCGCCAGCAGTGAACCGGGACAGGGACGAGAGACCCAGTACTTC. The rearrangement uses TRBV10-1 and TRBJ2-5; TRBD1 agrees at 9 bases. Trimming took 3 bases from V and 4 from J; bases not matched to a gene: 6. The CDR3 is 15 residues long. From germline, CDR1 is WNHNN and CDR2 SYGVQD (reference sequence).

This sequence joins TRBV4-1 and TRBJ1-5; perhaps TRBD1 as D (5 bases). Trimming pared 1 base from V and 2 bases from J, leaving 9 bases between. The CDR3 runs to 15 residues. Germline V gene lookup returns CDR1 MGHRA and CDR2 YSYEKL. The CDR3 is CASSQGEGGNQPQHF. The CDR3 DNA is TGCGCCAGCAGCCAAGGGGAAGGGGGCAATCAGCCCCAGCATTTT.

This rearrangement joins TRBV4-1 to TRBJ1-5; D is possibly TRBD1 (6 bases). Looked up from germline, CDR1 is MGHRA and CDR2 is YSYEKL. The CDR3 has 19 amino acids. Trimming stripped 1 base from V and 0 bases from J, with 19 bases between. The CDR3 protein is CASSQVVAGVPASNQPQHF. The CDR3 DNA reads TGCGCCAGCAGCCAAGTGGTAGCAGGGGTTCCGGCTAGCAATCAGCCCCAGCATTTT.

V usage is TRBV10-3 and J usage is TRBJ1-5; 8 bases line up with TRBD1. This CDR3 has 16 residues. V was pared by 0 bases and J by 3 bases, with 4 bases of the junction left unmatched. The germline V gene has CDR1 ENHRY and CDR2 SYGVKD. For the CDR3, the DNA is TGTGCCATCAGTGAGTCGGGGACAGGCTCCAATCAGCCCCAGCATTTT. Translation: CAISESGTGSNQPQHF.

The gene calls are TRBV7-8 and TRBJ2-7, with TRBD2 matching over 13 bases. CDR1 is SGHVS and CDR2 is FQNEAQ in the germline V gene. CDR3 length: 15 amino acids. The V and J ends lost 5 bases and 2 bases, in that order; junction bases with no gene match: 3. The CDR3 nucleotides read TGTGCCAGCAGCGGGACTAGCGGGAAAGCCTACGAGCAGTACTTC. This codes for CASSGTSGKAYEQYF.

This chain joins TRBV19 and TRBJ2-7; 8 positions match TRBD2. Germline trimming cut 6 bases from V and 6 bases from J; bases unmatched to any gene: 7. In germline, CDR1 is LNHDA, CDR2 SQIVND (reference sequence). The CDR3 is made up of 13 amino acids. CDR3 DNA sequence: TGTGCCAGTAGCGGCGGGACTAGAAGCGAGCAGTACTTC. It encodes CASSGGTRSEQYF.

The chain recombines TRBV7-6 with TRBJ2-5; 10 nucleotides agree with TRBD2. The germline gives CDR1 SGHVS, CDR2 FNYEAQ. The CDR3 sequence is 18 residues long. V was pared by 5 bases and J by 0 bases, with 12 bases of the junction left unmatched. The CDR3 is CASSPGLAGAVYQETQYF. The CDR3 region has the DNA TGTGCCAGCAGCCCCGGGCTAGCGGGAGCGGTGTACCAAGAGACCCAGTACTTC. The whole variable domain, filled in from reference TRBV7-6 and TRBJ2-5, reads GAGVSQSPRYKVTKRGQDVALRCDPISGHVSLYWYRQALGQGPEFLTYFNYEAQQDKSGLPNDRFSAERPEGSISTLTIQRTEQRDSAMYRCASSPGLAGAVYQETQYFGPGTRLLVL.

This chain connects TRBV19 to TRBJ1-4, with 10 bases matching TRBD1. The CDR3 runs 15 residues. The germline V gene has CDR1 LNHDA and CDR2 SQIVND (reference sequence). Trimming removed 3 bases from V and 5 bases from J; junction bases left unmatched: 3. The CDR3 protein is CASSMGQGINEKLFF. The DNA for the CDR3 is TGTGCCAGTAGTATGGGACAGGGGATAAATGAAAAACTGTTTTTT.

This clone has a single count. This chain connects TRBV5-1 to TRBJ2-5; 8 bases agree with TRBD1. Germline CDR1 is SGHRS and CDR2 is YFSETQ. The CDR3 consists of 14 residues. The junction had 6 bases not matched to a gene; V was cut back by 3 bases and J by 5 bases. The CDR3 DNA is TGCGCCAGCAGCTCCAGGACAGGGAGGGAGACCCAGTACTTC. Residues: CASSSRTGRETQYF.

The V call is TRBV4-1, the J call TRBJ2-3; 12 nucleotides line up with TRBD1. Germline V gene data show CDR1 as MGHRA and CDR2 as YSYEKL. The CDR3 runs 17 residues. V was pared by 1 base and J by 3 bases, with 5 bases of the junction left unmatched. CDR3 loop: CASSQVGTGGRTDTQYF. CDR3 nucleotide sequence: TGCGCCAGCAGCCAAGTTGGGACAGGGGGCCGTACAGATACGCAGTATTTT.

The chain combines TRBV4-3 with TRBJ1-5, with D unresolved. The CDR3 is made up of 15 amino acids. The V gene's germline CDR1 is LGHNA and CDR2 YSLEER. V lost 5 bases to trimming and J lost 0 bases, with 11 bases between them. CDR3 sequence reads: CASSYGLNSNQPQHF. The CDR3 region has the DNA TGCGCCAGCAGCTACGGACTCAATAGCAATCAGCCCCAGCATTTT.